These T cell receptor beta chains were read from a single sample in a study of cytomegalovirus exposure and HLA in healthy donors. The table came from immunoSEQ multiplex PCR; TCRdb's copy has only in-frame clones and leaves some out. There are around 56,000 clones in the sample; around 93% occur only once, and about 1.5% lies in the top ten. The sample comprised PBMCs. These receptors were collected from a woman aged 18-29 years in good health and CMV-seropositive. CDR3s include the opening cysteine and the closing phenylalanine or tryptophan. The D gene is left open where the match is weak. Only some rows state a clone size, as once, few, many or a class for expanded clones.

size: -
V: TRBV19
D: -
J: TRBJ2-7
CDR3: CASRKTGLKRGFAEQYF
DNA: TGTGCCAGTAGAAAGACAGGGTTGAAGCGGGGGTTCGCCGAGCAGTACTTC

size: -
V: TRBV6-1
D: -
J: TRBJ2-7
CDR3: CASGRRYYEQYF
DNA: TGTGCCAGCGGACGGAGGTACTACGAGCAGTACTTC

size: -
V: TRBV4-1
D: TRBD1
J: TRBJ2-7
CDR3: CASSRGQGSYEQYF
DNA: TGCGCCAGCAGCCGGGGACAGGGCTCCTACGAGCAGTACTTC

size: once
V: TRBV29-1
D: -
J: TRBJ1-1
CDR3: CSVRQAVEAFF
DNA: TGCAGCGTTAGACAGGCCGTCGAAGCTTTCTTT

size: -
V: TRBV10-2
D: TRBD1
J: TRBJ2-7
CDR3: CASSERAGGYYEQYF
DNA: TGCGCCAGCAGTGAGAGGGCAGGGGGCTACTACGAGCAGTACTTC

size: -
V: TRBV19
D: -
J: TRBJ1-2
CDR3: CASSIDGDSYGYTF
DNA: TGTGCCAGTAGTATAGATGGCGACAGCTATGGCTACACCTTC

size: -
V: TRBV7-9
D: -
J: TRBJ2-2
CDR3: CASSLGNGELFF
DNA: TGTGCCAGCAGCTTGGGCAACGGGGAGCTGTTTTTT

size: -
V: TRBV4-2
D: TRBD2
J: TRBJ2-1
CDR3: CASSQAGLTYNEQFF
DNA: TGTGCCAGCAGCCAAGCGGGACTAACTTACAATGAGCAGTTCTTC

size: -
V: TRBV6-4
D: -
J: TRBJ2-7
CDR3: CASSDSTDSLCRYF
DNA: TGTGCCAGCAGTGACTCGACGGACAGTTTATGTCGGTACTTC

size: -
V: TRBV9
D: -
J: TRBJ2-7
CDR3: CASSAHSGSTYEQYF
DNA: TGTGCCAGCAGCGCTCATAGCGGCTCTACCTACGAGCAGTACTTC

size: once
V: TRBV7-2
D: TRBD1
J: TRBJ2-2
CDR3: CASSQHQGASGELFF
DNA: TGTGCCAGCAGCCAACATCAGGGGGCCTCCGGGGAGCTGTTTTTT

size: -
V: TRBV2
D: TRBD1
J: TRBJ1-5
CDR3: CASSVYRGIGSNQPQHF
DNA: TGTGCCAGCAGTGTTTACAGGGGTATTGGTAGCAATCAGCCCCAGCATTTT

size: -
V: TRBV7-6
D: TRBD1
J: TRBJ1-1
CDR3: CASSPTGGGGTEAFF
DNA: TGTGCCAGCAGCCCCACAGGGGGAGGTGGCACTGAAGCTTTCTTT

size: -
V: TRBV4-2
D: TRBD2
J: TRBJ2-1
CDR3: CASSQGAGGEGYEQFF
DNA: TGTGCCAGCAGCCAAGGGGCGGGGGGCGAAGGGTATGAGCAGTTCTTC

size: few
V: TRBV18
D: -
J: TRBJ2-7
CDR3: CASSPPASYYEQYF
DNA: TGTGCCAGCTCACCACCGGCTAGCTACTACGAGCAGTACTTC

size: -
V: TRBV7-8
D: TRBD1
J: TRBJ2-7
CDR3: CASSFGQGMPGGYEQYF
DNA: TGTGCCAGCAGCTTCGGACAGGGGATGCCGGGGGGTTACGAGCAGTACTTC

size: -
V: TRBV19
D: -
J: TRBJ1-5
CDR3: CASSVDSRNQPQHF
DNA: TGTGCCAGTAGTGTGGACAGTCGCAATCAGCCCCAGCATTTT

size: -
V: TRBV5-1
D: TRBD1
J: TRBJ2-5
CDR3: CASSWDRAETQYF
DNA: TGCGCCAGCAGCTGGGACAGGGCAGAGACCCAGTACTTC

size: -
V: TRBV18
D: TRBD1
J: TRBJ1-5
CDR3: CASSPGTGTNQPQHF
DNA: TGTGCCAGCTCACCAGGGACAGGGACCAATCAGCCCCAGCATTTT

size: -
V: TRBV14
D: TRBD1
J: TRBJ2-4
CDR3: CASSPTTGLAKNIQYF
DNA: TGTGCCAGCAGCCCTACGACAGGGCTGGCCAAAAACATTCAGTACTTC

size: -
V: TRBV9
D: TRBD2
J: TRBJ2-5
CDR3: CASSVGSASGVFQETQYF
DNA: TGTGCCAGCAGCGTAGGATCGGCTAGCGGGGTCTTCCAAGAGACCCAGTACTTC

size: -
V: TRBV20-1
D: -
J: TRBJ2-5
CDR3: CSARDRGTQYF
DNA: TGCAGTGCTAGAGATAGAGGGACCCAGTACTTC

size: -
V: TRBV5-4
D: -
J: TRBJ2-5
CDR3: CASSPDSTQETQYF
DNA: TGTGCCAGCAGCCCCGACAGTACCCAAGAGACCCAGTACTTC

size: -
V: TRBV27
D: TRBD2
J: TRBJ2-3
CDR3: CASSPMSLAEKTDTQYF
DNA: TGTGCCAGCAGTCCTATGAGCCTAGCGGAAAAGACAGATACGCAGTATTTT

size: -
V: TRBV2
D: -
J: TRBJ1-1
CDR3: CASTPEGETEAFF
DNA: TGTGCCAGCACTCCCGAGGGGGAAACTGAAGCTTTCTTT

size: -
V: TRBV10-1
D: TRBD2
J: TRBJ2-1
CDR3: CASSESGGANEQFF
DNA: TGCGCCAGCAGTGAGTCCGGGGGGGCTAATGAGCAGTTCTTC

size: -
V: TRBV2
D: -
J: TRBJ1-6
CDR3: CASSEWGGDNSPLHF
DNA: TGTGCCAGCAGTGAATGGGGGGGAGACAATTCACCCCTCCACTTT

size: -
V: TRBV5-1
D: TRBD1
J: TRBJ2-2
CDR3: CASSLQGARAGELFF
DNA: TGCGCCAGCAGCTTGCAGGGGGCCCGAGCCGGGGAGCTGTTTTTT

size: -
V: TRBV7-9
D: -
J: TRBJ1-6
CDR3: CASRTQSSYNSPLHF
DNA: TGTGCCAGCAGAACACAGAGCTCCTATAATTCACCCCTCCACTTT

size: -
V: TRBV7-2
D: -
J: TRBJ1-3
CDR3: CASSLTGNTIYF
DNA: TGTGCCAGCAGCCTAACTGGAAACACCATATATTTT

size: -
V: TRBV6-5
D: -
J: TRBJ1-1
CDR3: CASSTYRAAEAFF
DNA: TGTGCCAGCAGTACCTACAGGGCCGCTGAAGCTTTCTTT

size: -
V: TRBV7-2
D: TRBD1
J: TRBJ1-6
CDR3: CASSLVTGQGAPLHF
DNA: TGTGCCAGCAGCTTGGTGACAGGGCAAGGGGCACCCCTCCACTTT

size: -
V: TRBV29-1
D: -
J: TRBJ1-1
CDR3: CSVEGTMNTEAFF
DNA: TGCAGCGTTGAGGGCACGATGAACACTGAAGCTTTCTTT

size: few
V: TRBV7-2
D: -
J: TRBJ1-1
CDR3: CASSLARGTEAFF
DNA: TGTGCCAGCAGCTTAGCGCGGGGCACTGAAGCTTTCTTT

size: -
V: TRBV7-3
D: TRBD2
J: TRBJ2-1
CDR3: CASSLTTSGGYNEQFF
DNA: TGTGCCAGCAGCTTAACGACTAGCGGGGGGTACAATGAGCAGTTCTTC

size: -
V: TRBV19
D: -
J: TRBJ1-4
CDR3: CASSGSTETNEKLFF
DNA: TGTGCCAGTAGTGGCTCGACAGAGACTAATGAAAAACTGTTTTTT

size: -
V: TRBV10-2
D: -
J: TRBJ1-2
CDR3: CASTWAENYGYTF
DNA: TGCGCCAGCACCTGGGCCGAAAACTATGGCTACACCTTC

size: -
V: TRBV9
D: TRBD1
J: TRBJ2-2
CDR3: CASSVGSAGGPTGELFF
DNA: TGTGCCAGCAGCGTAGGTTCGGCAGGGGGTCCCACCGGGGAGCTGTTTTTT

size: -
V: TRBV28
D: TRBD1
J: TRBJ1-2
CDR3: CASSPLGTGYLGYTF
DNA: TGTGCCAGCAGTCCTTTAGGGACAGGATATCTTGGCTACACCTTC

size: -
V: TRBV28
D: -
J: TRBJ1-1
CDR3: CASSLLQAEAFF
DNA: TGTGCCAGCAGCCTACTACAGGCTGAAGCTTTCTTT

size: few
V: TRBV14
D: -
J: TRBJ2-2
CDR3: CASSRAYGNTGELFF
DNA: TGTGCCAGCAGCCGCGCCTACGGGAACACCGGGGAGCTGTTTTTT

size: -
V: TRBV6-6
D: -
J: TRBJ1-6
CDR3: CASSPRDWPIPLHF
DNA: TGTGCCAGCAGCCCACGGGACTGGCCAATTCCCCTCCACTTT

size: -
V: TRBV19
D: -
J: TRBJ2-1
CDR3: CASGPDRGNEQFF
DNA: TGTGCCAGTGGCCCGGACAGAGGCAATGAGCAGTTCTTC

size: once
V: TRBV9
D: TRBD2
J: TRBJ2-1
CDR3: CASSLDTSGAYNEQFF
DNA: TGTGCCAGCAGCTTAGATACTAGCGGGGCTTACAATGAGCAGTTCTTC

size: -
V: TRBV28
D: TRBD2
J: TRBJ2-1
CDR3: CASSLHTGGGPGQFF
DNA: TGTGCCAGCAGTTTACACACGGGCGGGGGGCCCGGGCAGTTCTTC

size: -
V: TRBV7-3
D: TRBD1
J: TRBJ2-3
CDR3: CASSSYGGTGVTDTQYF
DNA: TGTGCCAGCAGCTCTTACGGGGGGACAGGGGTGACAGATACGCAGTATTTT

size: -
V: TRBV4-2
D: TRBD1
J: TRBJ2-7
CDR3: CASSHGGPKQGDSYEQYF
DNA: TGTGCCAGCAGCCATGGGGGACCGAAACAGGGGGACTCCTACGAGCAGTACTTC

size: -
V: TRBV9
D: TRBD1
J: TRBJ2-7
CDR3: CASSATGQGAAYEQYF
DNA: TGTGCCAGCAGCGCAACAGGACAGGGGGCGGCGTACGAGCAGTACTTC

size: -
V: TRBV2
D: -
J: TRBJ1-1
CDR3: CASIWAGNTEAFF
DNA: TGTGCCAGCATATGGGCAGGGAACACTGAAGCTTTCTTT